These 15 T cell receptor beta chains share one sample of origin, sequenced in a study of OX40 agonist ivuxolimab in advanced cancers. TCRdb's copy holds only in-frame clones and misses some; the assay was immunoSEQ multiplex PCR. The sample consists of approximately 86,000 clones, about 86% of them appearing once. The specimen comprised CD4+ or CD8+ T cells sorted from blood, sampled in a trial of the OX40 agonist ivuxolimab. The receptors shown here come from an adult with an advanced solid tumor such as melanoma, head and neck, liver or kidney cancer.

The CDR3 DNA is TGCAGCGTTGAAACGCGGACAGGGAGAAGTGAAGCTTTCTTT. This codes for CSVETRTGRSEAFF. This chain connects TRBV29-1 to TRBJ1-1; 8 bases map to TRBD1. The trim removed 2 bases at V and 7 bases at J, leaving 9 bases unmatched. Per germline, CDR1 SQVTM and CDR2 ANQGSEA. This CDR3 is built from 14 residues. The whole variable domain, remainder taken from reference TRBV29-1 and TRBJ1-1, is SAVISQKPSRDICQRGTSLTIQCQVDSQVTMMFWYRQQPGQSLTLIATANQGSEATYESGFVIDKFPISRPNLTFSTLTVSNMSPEDSSIYLCSVETRTGRSEAFFGQGTRLTVV.

The V and J genes are TRBV27 and TRBJ1-6; D is unclear. The V gene's germline CDR1 is MNHEY and CDR2 SMNVEV (reference sequence). The CDR3 has 15 amino acids. V was cut by 0 bases and J by 5 bases, with 8 bases left in between. The DNA for the CDR3 is TGTGCCAGCAGTTTATCTAATCTGCATAATTCACCCCTCCACTTT. Its translation: CASSLSNLHNSPLHF.

This clone was found once. The V and J genes are TRBV28 and TRBJ1-4; no reliable D call. This CDR3 spans 16 amino acids. Trimming took 8 bases from V and 3 from J, leaving 19 bases between them. CDR1 is MDHEN and CDR2 is SYDVKM in the germline V gene. Here the CDR3 DNA reads TGTGCCAGCCTTCCGGGTCCCACCGTGGCTAATGAAAAACTGTTTTTT. Its protein product is CASLPGPTVANEKLFF.

This clone was counted once. The J gene is TRBJ2-7, the V gene TRBV19; TRBD1 might be the D (6 bases). The CDR3 loop spans 15 amino acids. Germline lookup yields CDR1 LNHDA and CDR2 SQIVND (reference sequence). Trimming stripped 5 bases from V and 1 base from J, with 15 bases between. The CDR3 spells CASSRAWDTSYEQYF. DNA for the CDR3: TGTGCCAGTAGTCGCGCCTGGGACACTTCCTACGAGCAGTACTTC.

This clone was picked up one time. V usage is TRBV5-1 and J usage is TRBJ2-6; TRBD1 might be the D (5 bases). CDR1 and CDR2 (germline): SGHRS, YFSETQ. This CDR3 is 16 amino acids long. Trimming took 0 bases from V and 4 from J, leaving 11 bases between them. The CDR3 sequence: CASSLGGAQGANVLTF. In nucleotides, the CDR3 is TGCGCCAGCAGCTTGGGTGGGGCGCAAGGGGCCAACGTCCTGACTTTC.

The V and J genes are TRBV5-6 and TRBJ1-1; D not certain. This CDR3 has 14 residues. V was pared by 4 bases and J by 2 bases, with 12 bases between. Germline V gene data show CDR1 as SGHDT and CDR2 as YYEEEE. DNA of the CDR3: TGTGCCAGCAGCCGACGGGAGGCTAACACTGAAGCTTTCTTT. Translating gives CASSRREANTEAFF.

The genes are TRBV25-1 and TRBJ2-1; D might be TRBD2 (5 bases). Germline V gene sequence: CDR1 MGHDK, CDR2 SYGVNS. The V and J ends lost 1 base and 6 bases respectively, with 10 bases between them. The CDR3 is made up of 14 amino acids. CDR3 sequence (DNA): TGTGCCAGCAGTGAATGGCGGGTTTCCAATGAGCAGTTCTTC. It translates to CASSEWRVSNEQFF.

This clone was counted once. The rearrangement links TRBV9 to TRBJ1-3; D is undetermined. Germline values: CDR1 SGDLS, CDR2 YYNGEE. The CDR3 has 15 residues. Trimming took off 3 bases at V and 4 bases at J, with 14 bases between the two ends. CDR3: CASSAGQVRGNTIYF. The CDR3 DNA follows: TGTGCCAGCAGCGCCGGTCAGGTCCGGGGAAACACCATATATTTT.

This sequence joins TRBV6-5 and TRBJ2-7; 7 bases line up with TRBD1. The V segment lost 9 bases and the J segment 2 bases; nucleotides outside the gene matches: 7. The CDR3 runs 13 residues. The V gene's germline CDR1 is MNHEY and CDR2 SVGAGI. The CDR3 here is CASKDRITYEQYF. CDR3 DNA: TGTGCCAGTAAGGACAGGATTACCTACGAGCAGTACTTC.

On this clone itself: The sample has other DNA sequences that encode this CDR3 too. J is TRBJ2-5 and V is TRBV5-1; perhaps TRBD1 as D (5 bases). V shed 5 bases and J shed 2 bases, with 7 bases lying between them. The CDR3 covers 12 residues. CDR1 SGHRS and CDR2 YFSETQ come from the germline V gene. This chain's CDR3 is CASRRQQETQYF. The CDR3 DNA sequence: TGCGCCAGCAGGAGACAGCAAGAGACCCAGTACTTC.

This sequence joins TRBV4-3 and TRBJ1-2; D perhaps matches TRBD1 (5 bases). This CDR3 spans 14 amino acids. Trimming took 1 base from V and 2 from J, leaving 8 bases between them. CDR1 is LGHNA, CDR2 YSLEER, per germline. The CDR3 region has the DNA TGCGCCAGCAGCCAAGTGGGGGGAAACTATGGCTACACCTTC. Translating gives CASSQVGGNYGYTF.

The chain couples TRBV6-5 to TRBJ1-5; 10 bases are shared with TRBD1. V shed 10 bases, J shed 6 bases, and the junction held 3 bases outside the gene matches. Germline CDR1 is MNHEY and CDR2 is SVGAGI. The CDR3 runs to 12 residues. DNA of the CDR3: TGTGCCACCGGACAGGGGGGTCAGCCCCAGCATTTT. It specifies CATGQGGQPQHF.

CDR3 protein: CASSFSGATEAFF. The DNA for the CDR3 is TGTGCCAGCAGCTTCTCGGGGGCCACTGAAGCTTTCTTT. This chain joins TRBV7-3 and TRBJ1-1, with D perhaps TRBD1 (6 bases). V lost 3 bases, J lost 4 bases, and 9 bases lay in between. The CDR3 has 13 residues. CDR1 and CDR2 from the germline V gene are SGHTA and FQGTGA.

V is TRBV18 and J is TRBJ2-1, with D perhaps given as TRBD1 or TRBD2 (5 bases each). This CDR3 spans 17 amino acids. The V and J ends lost 2 bases and 0 bases respectively, with 14 bases between them. Looked up from germline, CDR1 is KGHSH and CDR2 is LQKENI. The CDR3 DNA reads as TGTGCCAGCTCACCAGATCGTATGGGGACCTCCTACAATGAGCAGTTCTTC. Translation: CASSPDRMGTSYNEQFF.

The rearrangement uses TRBV5-1 and TRBJ2-1; D unresolved. Germline lookup yields CDR1 SGHRS and CDR2 YFSETQ. V lost 4 bases and J 12 bases, leaving 14 bases between the germline ends. This CDR3 contains 12 residues. The CDR3 is CASSPDLTGQFF. DNA for the CDR3: TGCGCCAGCAGCCCGGACCTAACGGGGCAGTTCTTC.